This is a list of T cell receptor beta chains from one sample in a study of control samples from healthy donors and cancer patients. TCRdb's table, derived via immunoSEQ multiplex PCR, lists solely in-frame clones and lacks some. The profile shows just under 65,000 clones, around 85% of them singletons. The source material was blood. The source is a man between 40 and 49 years old in good health. The CDR3 runs from the conserved cysteine through the conserved F or W. The D gene is left open where the match is weak. Size is omitted from some rows. Given values are once, few, many or a class for expanded clones.

J	D	V	size	CDR3	DNA
TRBJ2-1	.	TRBV14	few	CASSYSTGTTYNEQFF	TGTGCCAGCAGCTACTCTACCGGGACCACCTACAATGAGCAGTTCTTC
TRBJ2-5	TRBD1	TRBV6-2/TRBV6-3	.	CASSPLDRNQETQYF	TGTGCCAGCAGTCCCCTGGACAGGAATCAAGAGACCCAGTACTTC
TRBJ1-1	.	TRBV9	.	CASSVSTGNTEAFF	TGTGCCAGCAGCGTATCGACAGGGAACACTGAAGCTTTCTTT
TRBJ2-5	TRBD1	TRBV5-4	.	CASSLGQGIGETQYF	TGTGCCAGCAGCTTGGGACAGGGGATTGGAGAGACCCAGTACTTC
TRBJ2-1	.	TRBV7-2	once	CASSPSTYNEQFF	TGTGCCAGCAGCCCCTCAACTTACAATGAGCAGTTCTTC
TRBJ1-6	.	TRBV28	.	CASIPRGARGYNSPLHF	TGTGCCAGCATCCCACGGGGGGCCCGAGGCTATAATTCACCCCTCCACTTT
TRBJ1-2	TRBD1	TRBV2	.	CASSERPTGGTYGYTF	TGTGCCAGCAGCGAAAGACCTACAGGGGGTACCTATGGCTACACCTTC
TRBJ2-5	TRBD2	TRBV6-6	.	CASSPGTSGRWIETQYF	TGTGCCAGCAGTCCCGGGACTAGCGGGAGGTGGATAGAGACCCAGTACTTC
TRBJ1-4	TRBD1	TRBV9	.	CASSLRGETGAEKLFF	TGTGCCAGCAGCCTTAGAGGCGAGACAGGGGCTGAAAAACTGTTTTTT
TRBJ2-2	.	TRBV3-1/TRBV3-2	once	CASSQDTTGRVTGELFF	TGTGCCAGCAGCCAAGATACGACAGGGAGGGTCACCGGGGAGCTGTTTTTT
TRBJ1-1	.	TRBV19	.	CASSIQQNTEAFF	TGTGCCAGTAGTATTCAGCAGAACACTGAAGCTTTCTTT
TRBJ2-7	TRBD1	TRBV5-5	.	CASSKGTGYGDEQYF	TGTGCCAGCAGCAAAGGGACAGGGTACGGGGACGAGCAGTACTTC
TRBJ1-1	.	TRBV15	.	CATSRVGNTEAFF	TGTGCCACCAGCAGAGTAGGAAACACTGAAGCTTTCTTT
TRBJ1-2	TRBD1	TRBV5-1	.	CASRTPGQDYGYTF	TGCGCCAGCAGAACCCCGGGACAGGACTATGGCTACACCTTC
TRBJ1-4	.	TRBV18	.	CASTPSGGTREKLFF	TGTGCCAGCACCCCCAGTGGCGGGACGCGTGAAAAACTGTTTTTT
TRBJ1-2	.	TRBV24-1	.	CATSDQKSNYGYTF	TGTGCCACCAGTGATCAGAAGTCCAACTATGGCTACACCTTC
TRBJ2-1	TRBD2	TRBV7-8	.	CASKGLAGGPKFF	TGTGCCAGCAAGGGACTAGCGGGAGGGCCGAAGTTCTTC
TRBJ2-3	.	TRBV5-6	.	CASSYVAEHTDTQYF	TGTGCCAGCAGCTACGTAGCGGAGCACACAGATACGCAGTATTTT
TRBJ2-5	TRBD2	TRBV19	.	CASSITLAGAIAETQYF	TGTGCCAGTAGTATTACTCTAGCGGGAGCAATTGCGGAGACCCAGTACTTC
TRBJ2-2	.	TRBV27	.	CASSFRLAGELFF	TGTGCCAGCAGTTTTAGGTTGGCCGGGGAGCTGTTTTTT
TRBJ2-1	TRBD2	TRBV30	.	CAWRELAGGPNEQFF	TGTGCCTGGAGGGAACTAGCGGGAGGGCCCAATGAGCAGTTCTTC
TRBJ1-3	.	TRBV5-1	.	CASSVTGSGNTIYF	TGCGCCAGCAGCGTGACAGGCTCTGGAAACACCATATATTTT
TRBJ1-1	.	TRBV30	once	CAWRAGNTEAFF	TGTGCCTGGAGGGCAGGGAACACTGAAGCTTTCTTT
TRBJ1-5	TRBD1	TRBV3-1/TRBV3-2	.	CASSRTGDNQPQHF	TGTGCCAGCAGCCGGACAGGGGACAATCAGCCCCAGCATTTT
TRBJ2-5	.	TRBV28	medium-sized	CASSFVTFGSGETQYF	TGTGCCAGCAGTTTCGTCACGTTTGGGAGCGGCGAGACCCAGTACTTC
TRBJ2-3	TRBD2	TRBV24-1	.	CATSDLSGGGDTQYF	TGTGCCACCAGTGATCTTAGCGGGGGTGGAGATACGCAGTATTTT
TRBJ2-7	.	TRBV7-2	.	CASSLRWAYEQYF	TGTGCCAGCAGCTTAAGGTGGGCCTACGAGCAGTACTTC
TRBJ2-5	TRBD1	TRBV7-6	.	CASSLDRVQETQYF	TGTGCCAGCAGCTTGGACAGGGTCCAAGAGACCCAGTACTTC
TRBJ1-1	.	TRBV3-1/TRBV3-2	.	CASSQKFKAFF	TGTGCCAGCAGCCAAAAGTTCAAAGCTTTCTTT
TRBJ2-1	TRBD2	TRBV4-2	.	CASSAQLPGTSGRRGNEQFF	TGTGCCAGCAGCGCACAGCTGCCCGGGACTAGCGGGAGACGAGGCAATGAGCAGTTCTTC
TRBJ1-1	.	TRBV10-3	.	CAISESGTLNTEAFF	TGTGCCATCAGTGAGTCCGGGACATTGAACACTGAAGCTTTCTTT
TRBJ1-2	TRBD1	TRBV2	.	CASSDRGTALGYYGYTF	TGTGCCAGCAGTGACCGCGGGACAGCCCTGGGATACTATGGCTACACCTTC
TRBJ2-1	.	TRBV7-3	.	CASSFYGTSSYNEQFF	TGTGCCAGCAGCTTCTACGGGACTTCCTCCTACAATGAGCAGTTCTTC
TRBJ1-1	.	TRBV5-1	.	CASSPGPNTEAFF	TGCGCCAGCAGCCCAGGACCGAACACTGAAGCTTTCTTT
TRBJ1-1	.	TRBV12-1	.	CASSFVGVTGRGTEAFF	TGTGCCAGCAGCTTTGTTGGGGTAACAGGGAGGGGCACTGAAGCTTTCTTT